This T cell receptor beta chain was identified during a study of identical twins. TCRdb redid the calling of the 5' RACE reads with MiXCR, one entry per CDR3 protein. The repertoire has 500,000 or so distinct CDR3 sequences, about 20% of them found once; the top ten carry around 0.91%. Trimming removed 2 bases from V and 5 bases from J, with 15 bases in between. This CDR3 has 15 residues. Germline CDR1 SEHNR, CDR2 FQNEAQ (reference sequence). This sample was also put to use in a study of T cells expressing NK-cell markers.

The gene calls are TRBV7-9 and TRBJ1-1; maybe TRBD1 (6 bases). Material for sequencing was CD4+ T cells sorted from blood. This receptor was identified in a young woman in good health. CDR3 amino acids: CASSLRQQGGTEAFF. In nucleotides, the CDR3 is TGTGCCAGCAGCTTAAGACAACAGGGCGGAACTGAAGCTTTCTTT.